The text below deals with one T cell receptor beta chain. Its antigen is still unknown. PCR primers comprised 60 Vbeta and 13 Jbeta primers. Profiling relied on immunoSEQ multiplex PCR, and the TCRdb table lists in-frame clones only, not all of them. The sample includes fewer than 250,000 clones, 70% to 85% of them seen just once. The record originates from a study of cytomegalovirus exposure and HLA in healthy donors. Broader study findings: In a later analysis, HLA-associated beta chains showed higher expansion and lower generation probabilities than comparable chains.

Germline-derived CDR1 and CDR2 are SGHTA and FQGNSA. Losses at the gene ends were 5 bases for V and 7 bases for J; bases not matched to a gene: 5. This CDR3 has 14 residues. Material: PBMCs. This chain joins TRBV7-2 and TRBJ2-1, with TRBD2 matching over 10 bases. This clonotype was sampled from a man aged 40-49 years in good health and CMV-seropositive. In nucleotides, the CDR3 is TGTGCCAGCAGCCCCGAGCGGGAGGGAAATGAGCAGTTCTTC. Translated, it gives CASSPEREGNEQFF.